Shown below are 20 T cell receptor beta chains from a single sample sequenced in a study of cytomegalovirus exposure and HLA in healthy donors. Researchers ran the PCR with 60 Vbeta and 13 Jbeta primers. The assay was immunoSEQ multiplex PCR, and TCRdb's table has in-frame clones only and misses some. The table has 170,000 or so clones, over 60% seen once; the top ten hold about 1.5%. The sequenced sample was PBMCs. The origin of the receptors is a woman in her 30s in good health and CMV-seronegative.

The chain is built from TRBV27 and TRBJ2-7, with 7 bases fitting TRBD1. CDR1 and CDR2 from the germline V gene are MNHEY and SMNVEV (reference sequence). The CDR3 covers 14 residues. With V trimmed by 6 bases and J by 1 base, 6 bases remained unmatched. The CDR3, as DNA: TGTGCCAGCAGGGGGACAGTTAGATCCTACGAGCAGTACTTC. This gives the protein CASRGTVRSYEQYF.

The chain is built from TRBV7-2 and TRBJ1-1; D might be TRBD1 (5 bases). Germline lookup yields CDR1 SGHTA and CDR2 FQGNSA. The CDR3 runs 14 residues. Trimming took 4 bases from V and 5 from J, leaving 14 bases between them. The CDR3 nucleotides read TGTGCCAGCAGCTACCCCGGGGGATGGACTGAAGCTTTCTTT. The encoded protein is CASSYPGGWTEAFF.

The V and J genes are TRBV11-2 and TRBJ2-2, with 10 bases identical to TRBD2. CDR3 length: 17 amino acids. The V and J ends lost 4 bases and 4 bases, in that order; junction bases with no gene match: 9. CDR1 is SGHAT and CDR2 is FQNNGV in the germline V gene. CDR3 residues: CASSSERGGRGTGELFF. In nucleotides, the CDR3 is TGTGCCAGCAGCTCTGAGCGGGGGGGCCGGGGCACCGGGGAGCTGTTTTTT.

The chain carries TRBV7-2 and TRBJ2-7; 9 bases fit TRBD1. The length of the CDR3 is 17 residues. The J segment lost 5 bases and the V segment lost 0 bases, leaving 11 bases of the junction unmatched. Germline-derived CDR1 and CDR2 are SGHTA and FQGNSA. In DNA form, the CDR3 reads TGTGCCAGCAGCTTAGCGCCCCTCGGGACAGGGTTCAACGAGCAGTACTTC. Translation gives CASSLAPLGTGFNEQYF.

CDR3 coding DNA: TGTGCCAGCAGTTTATACGGGAGGGCGTGGACGCAGTATTTT. It is translated as CASSLYGRAWTQYF. V and J are TRBV28 and TRBJ2-3; 8 bases are shared with TRBD2. V gave up 1 base and J gave up 9 bases; unmatched junction bases: 6. This CDR3 spans 14 amino acids. Germline V gene sequence: CDR1 MDHEN, CDR2 SYDVKM.

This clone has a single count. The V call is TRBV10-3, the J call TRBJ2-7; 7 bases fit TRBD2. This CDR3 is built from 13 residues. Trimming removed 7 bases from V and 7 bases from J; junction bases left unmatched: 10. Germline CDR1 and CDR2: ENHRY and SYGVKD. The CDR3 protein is CAIKEGGPLEQYF. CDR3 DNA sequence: TGTGCCATCAAGGAGGGAGGGCCGTTAGAGCAGTACTTC.

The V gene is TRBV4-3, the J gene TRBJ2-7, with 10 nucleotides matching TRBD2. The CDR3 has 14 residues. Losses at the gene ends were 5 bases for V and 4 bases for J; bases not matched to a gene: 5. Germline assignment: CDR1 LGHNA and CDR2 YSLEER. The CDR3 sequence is CASSWSSGSYEQYF. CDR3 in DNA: TGCGCCAGCAGCTGGTCTAGCGGGAGTTACGAGCAGTACTTC.

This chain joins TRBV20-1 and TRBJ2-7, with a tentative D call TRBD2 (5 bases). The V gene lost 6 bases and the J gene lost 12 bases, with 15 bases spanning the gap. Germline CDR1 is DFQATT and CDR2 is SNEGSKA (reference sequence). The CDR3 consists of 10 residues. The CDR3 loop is CSAGDGMRYF. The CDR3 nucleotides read TGCAGTGCGGGAGACGGTATGCGGTACTTC.

CDR3 loop: CASSHPRGSGANNEQFF. CDR3 nucleotides: TGTGCCAGTAGTCACCCGCGGGGTAGCGGGGCTAACAATGAGCAGTTCTTC. This chain connects TRBV19 to TRBJ2-1; 8 nucleotides agree with TRBD2. Losses at the gene ends were 5 bases for V and 5 bases for J; bases not matched to a gene: 14. CDR1 and CDR2 from the germline V gene are LNHDA and SQIVND (reference sequence). CDR3 length: 17 amino acids.

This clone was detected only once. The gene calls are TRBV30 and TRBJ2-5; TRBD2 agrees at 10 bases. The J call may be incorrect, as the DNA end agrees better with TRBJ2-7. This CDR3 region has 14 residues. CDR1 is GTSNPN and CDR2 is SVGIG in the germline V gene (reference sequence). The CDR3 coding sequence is TGTGCCTGGGAGAGGACTAGCGGCTACTACGAGCAGTACTTC. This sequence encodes CAWERTSGYYEQYF.

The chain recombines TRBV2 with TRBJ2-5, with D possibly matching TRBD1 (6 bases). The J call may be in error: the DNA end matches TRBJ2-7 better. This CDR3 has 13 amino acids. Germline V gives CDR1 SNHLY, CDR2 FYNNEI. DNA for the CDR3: TGTGCCAGCAAAAGGGGGAGCCCCTACGAGCAGTACTTC. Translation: CASKRGSPYEQYF.

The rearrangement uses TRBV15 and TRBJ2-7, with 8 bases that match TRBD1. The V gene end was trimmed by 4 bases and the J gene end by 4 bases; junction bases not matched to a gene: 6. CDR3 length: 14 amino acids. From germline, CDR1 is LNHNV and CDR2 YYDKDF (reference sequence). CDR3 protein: CATSMWDRRYEQYF. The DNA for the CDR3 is TGTGCCACCAGCATGTGGGACAGGCGATACGAGCAGTACTTC. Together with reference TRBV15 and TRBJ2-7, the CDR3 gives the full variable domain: DAMVIQNPRYQVTQFGKPVTLSCSQTLNHNVMYWYQQKSSQAPKLLFHYYDKDFNNEADTPDNFQSRRPNTSFCFLDIRSPGLGDTAMYLCATSMWDRRYEQYFGPGTRLTVT.

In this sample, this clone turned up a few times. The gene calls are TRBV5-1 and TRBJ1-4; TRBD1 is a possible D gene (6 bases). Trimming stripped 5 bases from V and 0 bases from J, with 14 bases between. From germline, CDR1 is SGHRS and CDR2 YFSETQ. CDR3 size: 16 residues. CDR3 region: CASRPIPGATNEKLFF. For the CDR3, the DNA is TGCGCCAGCAGACCGATACCAGGGGCAACTAATGAAAAACTGTTTTTT.

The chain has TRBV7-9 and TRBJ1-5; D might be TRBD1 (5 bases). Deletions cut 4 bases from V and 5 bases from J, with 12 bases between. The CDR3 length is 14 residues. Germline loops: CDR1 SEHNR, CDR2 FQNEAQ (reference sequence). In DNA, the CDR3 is TGTGCCAGCAGCTCGGGCAGGGACTATCAGCCCCAGCATTTT. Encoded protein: CASSSGRDYQPQHF.

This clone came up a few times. CDR3 in amino acids: CASSPTRNTEAFF. CDR3 DNA sequence: TGTGCCAGCAGTCCGACACGGAACACTGAAGCTTTCTTT. The V gene is TRBV13, the J gene TRBJ1-1; no definite D call. The CDR3 extends over 13 amino acids. CDR1 is PRHDT and CDR2 is FYEKMQ in the germline V gene (reference sequence). V was pared by 6 bases and J by 1 base, with 9 bases between. Full variable domain (rest looked up from reference TRBV13 and TRBJ1-1): AAGVIQSPRHLIKEKRETATLKCYPIPRHDTVYWYQQGPGQDPQFLISFYEKMQSDKGSIPDRFSAQQFSDYHSELNMSSLELGDSALYFCASSPTRNTEAFFGQGTRLTVV.

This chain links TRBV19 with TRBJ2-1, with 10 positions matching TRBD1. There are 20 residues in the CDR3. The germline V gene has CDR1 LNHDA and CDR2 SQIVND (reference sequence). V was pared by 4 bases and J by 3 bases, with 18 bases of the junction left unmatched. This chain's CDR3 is CASSRQTGGVTGRYYNEQFF. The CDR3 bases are TGTGCCAGTAGTAGACAGACAGGGGGCGTAACTGGCCGCTACTACAATGAGCAGTTCTTC.

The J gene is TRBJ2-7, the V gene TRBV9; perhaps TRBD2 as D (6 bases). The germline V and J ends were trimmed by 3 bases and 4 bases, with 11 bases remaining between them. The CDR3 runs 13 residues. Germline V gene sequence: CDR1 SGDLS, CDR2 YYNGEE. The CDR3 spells CASSAEGRYEQYF. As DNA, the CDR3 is TGTGCCAGCAGCGCGGAGGGTAGGTACGAGCAGTACTTC. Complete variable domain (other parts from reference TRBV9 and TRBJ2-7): DSGVTQTPKHLITATGQRVTLRCSPRSGDLSVYWYQQSLDQGLQFLIQYYNGEERAKGNILERFSAQQFPDLHSELNLSSLELGDSALYFCASSAEGRYEQYFGPGTRLTVT.

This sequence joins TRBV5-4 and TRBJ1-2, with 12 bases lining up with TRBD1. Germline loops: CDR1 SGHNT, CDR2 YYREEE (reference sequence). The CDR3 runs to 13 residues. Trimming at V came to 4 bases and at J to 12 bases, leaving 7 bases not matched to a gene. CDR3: CASSAGQGAPDTF. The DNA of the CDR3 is TGTGCCAGCAGCGCGGGACAGGGGGCGCCGGACACCTTC.

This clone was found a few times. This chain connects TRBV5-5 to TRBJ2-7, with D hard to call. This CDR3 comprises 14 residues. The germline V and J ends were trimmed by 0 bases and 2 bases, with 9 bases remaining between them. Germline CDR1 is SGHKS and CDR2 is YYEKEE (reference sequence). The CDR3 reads CASSLGRLAYEQYF. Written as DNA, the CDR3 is TGTGCCAGCAGCTTGGGCAGGTTAGCCTACGAGCAGTACTTC.

CDR3 residues: CASSYLRTGLNTEAFF. CDR3 bases: TGTGCCAGCAGTTACCTTCGGACAGGGCTGAACACTGAAGCTTTCTTT. J is TRBJ1-1 and V is TRBV6-5; 8 nucleotides line up with TRBD1. The V gene end was trimmed by 2 bases and the J gene end by 0 bases; junction bases not matched to a gene: 5. Germline V CDR1 and CDR2: MNHEY, SVGAGI. The CDR3 length is 16 residues.